This T cell receptor beta chain appears in the sequencing data of a study of blood T cells in healthy people across ages. Regarding the study as a whole: The unknown donor CMV status may have confounded expanded clonotype changes.

A J-beta primer mix and a sample-barcoded 5' primer were used in a second PCR of about 6 to 12 cycles. A template-switch adaptor with 12 random nucleotides tagged each cDNA molecule. CDR3-containing paired-end reads numbered at least 2.5 million in each sample. In TCRdb, the 5' RACE reads were re-called with MiXCR into one record per CDR3 protein. The sample shows about 1 million distinct CDR3 sequences, 45% of them seen only once. Germline assignment: CDR1 SQVTM and CDR2 ANQGSEA. The CDR3 runs to 12 residues. The germline V and J ends were trimmed by 7 bases and 3 bases, with 11 bases remaining between them. A few counts support this clonotype. Its antigen is not identified.

The sequence came from a woman aged 55 to 70 in good health. This chain uses TRBV29-1 with TRBJ2-3; perhaps TRBD2 as D (6 bases). Sequences were obtained from blood. Here the CDR3 DNA reads TGCAGCGGGCGGGATAAGACAGATACGCAGTATTTT. Residues: CSGRDKTDTQYF.